This T cell receptor (beta chain) appears in the sequencing data of a study of shared clonotypes between healthy human individuals. V gave up 3 bases and J gave up 6 bases, with 18 bases separating them. Looked up from germline, CDR1 is LNHDA and CDR2 is SQIVND (reference sequence). This CDR3 comprises 15 residues. Some clones are missing from TCRdb's copy, which holds only in-frame ones; the method was immunoSEQ multiplex PCR. The table has over a million clones, around 98.5% seen once; the top ten hold 0.36%. The chain carries TRBV19 and TRBJ2-7; D possibly matches TRBD1 or TRBD2 (5 bases each). Sequencing input: naive CD4+ T cells sorted from blood. Subset defined: CD45RA+ positively selected. The receptor's source is a young man in good health. The CDR3 protein is CASSILRSAGAEQYF. The CDR3 bases are TGTGCCAGTAGTATCCTGCGCTCAGCCGGGGCCGAGCAGTACTTC.